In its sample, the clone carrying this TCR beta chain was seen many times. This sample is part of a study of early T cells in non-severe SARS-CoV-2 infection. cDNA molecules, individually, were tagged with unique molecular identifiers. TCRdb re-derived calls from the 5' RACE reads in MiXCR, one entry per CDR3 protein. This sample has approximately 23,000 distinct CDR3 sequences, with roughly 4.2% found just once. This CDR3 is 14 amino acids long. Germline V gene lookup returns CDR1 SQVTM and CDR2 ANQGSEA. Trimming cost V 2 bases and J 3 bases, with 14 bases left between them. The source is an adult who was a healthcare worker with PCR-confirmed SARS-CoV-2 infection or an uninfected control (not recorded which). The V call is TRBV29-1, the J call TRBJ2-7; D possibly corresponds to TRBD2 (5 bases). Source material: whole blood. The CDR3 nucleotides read TGCAGCGTTGAACTGGCAGGAGGTTACTACGAGCAGTACTTC. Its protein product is CSVELAGGYYEQYF.